What follows are 6 T cell receptor beta chains derived from one specimen sequenced in a study of beta chain features in type 1 diabetes (dated by TCRdb to between 2017 and 2018). The method behind the library was the immunoSEQ multiplex PCR assay. All of the isolated RNA was reverse transcribed with the High Capacity cDNA Reverse Transcription Kit, so expressed TCRB transcripts were sequenced. TCRdb took this table from immuneACCESS and kept in-frame rearrangements with V and J called. Such tables lack part of the clones; where checked against another copy, unresolved V genes explain under half of the gap, and the rest is unexplained. This sample lists 300,000 to 350,000 clones; 12% to 15% were detected once. The leading ten clones occupy more than 6.5% of the sample. The sequenced material came from central memory CD4+ T cells from blood. The receptors derive from a young man in good health.

This sequence joins TRBV7-9 and TRBJ2-7; D is possibly TRBD1 (6 bases). Germline V gives CDR1 SEHNR, CDR2 FQNEAQ (reference sequence). The ends were cut back, 6 bases at V and 3 bases at J, with 12 bases in the middle. This CDR3 has 13 residues. The DNA for the CDR3 is TGTGCCAGCAGTCCCACGACAGGCTACGAGCAGTACTTC. Translation gives CASSPTTGYEQYF.

This clone has at least ten counts. The chain links TRBV7-2 to TRBJ2-2; 8 bases align to TRBD1. Germline V gives CDR1 SGHTA, CDR2 FQGNSA. The ends lost 5 bases at V and 6 bases at J; junction bases unmatched: 5. This CDR3 is built from 14 residues. The DNA for the CDR3 is TGTGCCAGCAGCCGCAGGGGGCAGTCCGGGGAGCTGTTTTTT. It specifies CASSRRGQSGELFF.

This clone turned up a few times. The V call is TRBV6-6, the J call TRBJ2-7, with 7 bases identical to TRBD2. The CDR3 spans 14 residues. In germline, CDR1 is MNHNY, CDR2 SVGAGI (reference sequence). V was pared by 6 bases and J by 2 bases, with 7 bases of the junction left unmatched. CDR3 loop: CASSFGAGAYEQYV. CDR3 sequence (DNA): TGTGCCAGCAGCTTTGGGGCGGGAGCCTACGAGCAGTACGTC.

This clone showed up just a few times. The V call is TRBV6-1, the J call TRBJ1-2; D unresolved. The germline V and J ends were trimmed by 4 bases and 2 bases, with 11 bases remaining between them. Germline loops: CDR1 MNHNS, CDR2 SASEGT. This CDR3 spans 14 amino acids. This CDR3 reads CASSAGEPNYGYTF. The CDR3 DNA reads as TGTGCCAGCAGTGCTGGGGAGCCAAACTATGGCTACACCTTC.

This clone was recorded a few times. The genes are TRBV2 and TRBJ2-2, with 7 nucleotides matching TRBD2. Germline lookup yields CDR1 SNHLY and CDR2 FYNNEI. The J segment lost 3 bases and the V segment lost 7 bases, leaving 11 bases of the junction unmatched. The CDR3 covers 16 residues. The CDR3 coding sequence is TGTGCCAGCAAGGAGGGACTAAGGGGCCACACCGGGGAGCTGTTTTTT. Translating gives CASKEGLRGHTGELFF.

This chain links TRBV16 with TRBJ2-7, with a tentative D call TRBD2 (6 bases). V was shortened by 1 base and J by 0 bases, with 10 bases between the two germline ends. The germline CDR1 and CDR2 sequences are KGHSY and FQNENV. The CDR3 totals 15 residues. CDR3 amino acids: CASSQLPGGSYEQYF. The CDR3 nucleotides read TGTGCCAGCAGCCAATTACCCGGGGGCTCCTACGAGCAGTACTTC.